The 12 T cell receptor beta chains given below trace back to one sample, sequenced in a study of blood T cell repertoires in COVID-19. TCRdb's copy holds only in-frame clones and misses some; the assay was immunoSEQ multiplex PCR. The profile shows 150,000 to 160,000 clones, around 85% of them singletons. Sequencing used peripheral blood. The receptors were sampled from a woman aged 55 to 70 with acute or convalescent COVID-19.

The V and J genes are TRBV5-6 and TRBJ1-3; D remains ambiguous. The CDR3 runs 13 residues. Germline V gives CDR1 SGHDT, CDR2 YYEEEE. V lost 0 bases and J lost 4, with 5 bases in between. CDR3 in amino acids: CASSLEQGNTIYF. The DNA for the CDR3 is TGTGCCAGCAGCTTGGAACAGGGAAACACCATATATTTT.

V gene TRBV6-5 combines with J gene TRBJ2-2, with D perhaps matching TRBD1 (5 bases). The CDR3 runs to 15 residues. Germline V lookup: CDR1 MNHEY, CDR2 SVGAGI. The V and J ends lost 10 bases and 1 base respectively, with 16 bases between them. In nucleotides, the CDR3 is TGTGCCACCAGGTGGGGCAACCGGAACACCGGGGAGCTGTTTTTT. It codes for CATRWGNRNTGELFF.

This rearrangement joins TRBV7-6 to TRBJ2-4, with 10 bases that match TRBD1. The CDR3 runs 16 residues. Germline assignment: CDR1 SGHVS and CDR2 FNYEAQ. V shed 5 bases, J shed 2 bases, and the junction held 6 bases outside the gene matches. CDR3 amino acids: CASSPGQGGTKNIQYF. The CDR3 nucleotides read TGTGCCAGCAGCCCAGGACAGGGGGGAACCAAAAACATTCAGTACTTC. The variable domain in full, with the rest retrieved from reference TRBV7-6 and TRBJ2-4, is GAGVSQSPRYKVTKRGQDVALRCDPISGHVSLYWYRQALGQGPEFLTYFNYEAQQDKSGLPNDRFSAERPEGSISTLTIQRTEQRDSAMYRCASSPGQGGTKNIQYFGAGTRLSVL.

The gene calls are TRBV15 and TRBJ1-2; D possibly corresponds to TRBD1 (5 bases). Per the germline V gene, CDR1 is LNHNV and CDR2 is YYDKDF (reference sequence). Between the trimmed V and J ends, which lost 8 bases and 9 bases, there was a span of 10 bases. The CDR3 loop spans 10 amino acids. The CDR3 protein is CATLQACYTF. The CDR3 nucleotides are TGTGCCACCTTACAGGCGTGCTACACCTTC.

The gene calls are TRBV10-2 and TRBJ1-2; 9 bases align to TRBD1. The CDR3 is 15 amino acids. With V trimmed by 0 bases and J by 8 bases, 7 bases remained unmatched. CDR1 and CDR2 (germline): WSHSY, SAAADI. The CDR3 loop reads CASSESLQGAQGYTF. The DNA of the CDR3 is TGCGCCAGCAGTGAGTCCTTACAGGGGGCGCAGGGCTACACCTTC.

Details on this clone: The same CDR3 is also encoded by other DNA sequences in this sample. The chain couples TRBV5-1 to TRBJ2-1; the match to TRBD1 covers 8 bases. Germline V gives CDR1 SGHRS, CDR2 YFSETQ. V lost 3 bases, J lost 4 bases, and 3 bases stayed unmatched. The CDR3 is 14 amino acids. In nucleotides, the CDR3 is TGCGCCAGCAGCTCCGGGACAGGTTACAATGAGCAGTTCTTC. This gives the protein CASSSGTGYNEQFF.

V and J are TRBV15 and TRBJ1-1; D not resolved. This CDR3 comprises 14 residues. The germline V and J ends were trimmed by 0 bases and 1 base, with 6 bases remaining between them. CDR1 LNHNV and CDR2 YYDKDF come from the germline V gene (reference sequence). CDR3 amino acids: CATSRDPQNTEAFF. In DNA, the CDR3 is TGTGCCACCAGCAGAGATCCACAGAACACTGAAGCTTTCTTT. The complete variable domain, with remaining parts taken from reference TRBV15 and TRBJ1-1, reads DAMVIQNPRYQVTQFGKPVTLSCSQTLNHNVMYWYQQKSSQAPKLLFHYYDKDFNNEADTPDNFQSRRPNTSFCFLDIRSPGLGDTAMYLCATSRDPQNTEAFFGQGTRLTVV.

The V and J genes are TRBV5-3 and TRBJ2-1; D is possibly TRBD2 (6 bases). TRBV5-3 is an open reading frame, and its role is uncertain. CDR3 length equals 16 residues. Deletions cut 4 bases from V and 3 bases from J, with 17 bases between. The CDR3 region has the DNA TGTGCCAGAAGCCGCGTCTTAGCGGTGATCTACAATGAGCAGTTCTTC. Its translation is CARSRVLAVIYNEQFF.

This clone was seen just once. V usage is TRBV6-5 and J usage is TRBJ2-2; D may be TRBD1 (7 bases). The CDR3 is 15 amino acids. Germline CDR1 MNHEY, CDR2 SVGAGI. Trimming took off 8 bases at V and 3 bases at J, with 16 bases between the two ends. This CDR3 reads CASYPQGDYTGELFF. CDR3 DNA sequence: TGTGCCAGCTACCCCCAGGGGGACTACACCGGGGAGCTGTTTTTT.

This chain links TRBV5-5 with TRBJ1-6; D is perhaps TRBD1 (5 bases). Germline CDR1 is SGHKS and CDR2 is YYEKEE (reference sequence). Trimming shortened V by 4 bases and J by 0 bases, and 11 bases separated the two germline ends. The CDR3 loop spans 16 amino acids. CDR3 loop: CASSPADSSYNSPLHF. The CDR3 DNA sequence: TGTGCCAGCAGCCCGGCCGACAGCTCCTATAATTCACCCCTCCACTTT.

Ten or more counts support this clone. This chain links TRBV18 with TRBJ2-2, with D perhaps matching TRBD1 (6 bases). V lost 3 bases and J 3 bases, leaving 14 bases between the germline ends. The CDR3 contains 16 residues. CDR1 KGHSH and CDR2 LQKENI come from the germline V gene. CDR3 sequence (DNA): TGTGCCAGCTCACCCCCAGAGGGACACTACACCGGGGAGCTGTTTTTT. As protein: CASSPPEGHYTGELFF.

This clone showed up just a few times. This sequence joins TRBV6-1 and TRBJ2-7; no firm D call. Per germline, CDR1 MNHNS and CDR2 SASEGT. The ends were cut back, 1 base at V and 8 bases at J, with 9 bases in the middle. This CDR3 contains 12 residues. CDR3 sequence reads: CASSEGLFQQYV. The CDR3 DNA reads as TGTGCCAGCAGTGAAGGACTTTTTCAGCAGTACGTC.